This passage covers 3 T cell receptor beta chains from one sample sequenced in a study of Ad26.COV2.S vaccination and SARS-CoV-2 variants. The repertoire was sequenced with immunoSEQ multiplex PCR; TCRdb's copy has only in-frame clones and lacks some. The sample contains 510,000 or so clones, around 88% of which appear only once. Treatment meaning: roughly 19 received Ad26.COV2.S at low or high dose, single or two shots; roughly five received placebo; per-sample allocation not given. After the first vaccine or placebo injection, samples were drawn on day 63. Sequenced material: peripheral blood, taken in a trial of Ad26.COV2.S vaccine versus placebo. The origin of the receptors is a person aged 18-65 years who received the Ad26.COV2.S COVID-19 vaccine or a placebo.

V and J are TRBV6-5 and TRBJ2-1, with TRBD2 matching 10 bases. After removal of 0 bases from V and 10 bases from J, the junction contained 9 bases not matched to a gene. The germline CDR1 and CDR2 sequences are MNHEY and SVGAGI. This CDR3 has 16 amino acids. The CDR3 sequence is CASSYSAGGLQFEQFF. The CDR3 DNA reads as TGTGCCAGCAGTTACTCAGCGGGAGGGCTACAATTCGAGCAGTTCTTC.

In DNA form, the CDR3 reads TGCGCCAGCAGCCAATTGAATACCGGAGGGGAGCAGTACTTC. This translates into CASSQLNTGGEQYF. The chain employs TRBV4-3 and TRBJ2-7, with a tentative D call TRBD2 (6 bases). The CDR3 consists of 14 residues. The V gene's germline CDR1 is LGHNA and CDR2 YSLEER. V lost 2 bases, J lost 7 bases, and 15 bases lay in between.

The chain has TRBV14 and TRBJ2-3; the match to TRBD2 covers 9 bases. With 3 bases clipped from V and 4 bases from J, the junction kept 5 bases outside the gene matches. The germline V gene has CDR1 SGHDN and CDR2 FVKESK. This CDR3 contains 15 residues. The CDR3 is CASSQGLAGPDTQYF. The CDR3 nucleotides read TGTGCCAGCAGCCAGGGCCTAGCGGGACCAGATACGCAGTATTTT.